The clone carrying this TCR beta chain has a handful of counts. Its antigen is not identified. TCRB transcripts that were expressed got sequenced, as all of the isolated RNA had been reverse transcribed. Libraries were prepared by immunoSEQ multiplex PCR; TCRdb keeps only in-frame clonotypes and omits some of them. The table has hundreds of thousands of clones, roughly 13% seen once; the top ten hold 0.03% to 0.04%. This CDR3 has 11 amino acids. Unmatched junction bases numbered 4, after V lost 5 bases and J lost 9 bases. CDR1 and CDR2 (germline): MNHNY, SVGAGI (reference sequence). This specimen belongs to a study of beta chain features in type 1 diabetes. Points from the study as a whole: Fewer junction insertions and more nucleotide deletions appeared in type 1 diabetes patients. Shorter TCRB CDR3s, moderately but significantly so, marked every one of the four CD4+ subsets in Type 1 diabetes patients. It was not settled here whether HLA type affects TCRB rearrangement.

Source material: naive CD4+ T cells from blood. The chain is built from TRBV6-6 and TRBJ2-7; 7 positions agree with TRBD2. This receptor was taken from a man aged 18 to 30 with type 1 diabetes. CDR3 region: CASSPGGVQYF. The CDR3 coding sequence is TGTGCCAGCAGTCCTGGGGGGGTGCAGTACTTC.